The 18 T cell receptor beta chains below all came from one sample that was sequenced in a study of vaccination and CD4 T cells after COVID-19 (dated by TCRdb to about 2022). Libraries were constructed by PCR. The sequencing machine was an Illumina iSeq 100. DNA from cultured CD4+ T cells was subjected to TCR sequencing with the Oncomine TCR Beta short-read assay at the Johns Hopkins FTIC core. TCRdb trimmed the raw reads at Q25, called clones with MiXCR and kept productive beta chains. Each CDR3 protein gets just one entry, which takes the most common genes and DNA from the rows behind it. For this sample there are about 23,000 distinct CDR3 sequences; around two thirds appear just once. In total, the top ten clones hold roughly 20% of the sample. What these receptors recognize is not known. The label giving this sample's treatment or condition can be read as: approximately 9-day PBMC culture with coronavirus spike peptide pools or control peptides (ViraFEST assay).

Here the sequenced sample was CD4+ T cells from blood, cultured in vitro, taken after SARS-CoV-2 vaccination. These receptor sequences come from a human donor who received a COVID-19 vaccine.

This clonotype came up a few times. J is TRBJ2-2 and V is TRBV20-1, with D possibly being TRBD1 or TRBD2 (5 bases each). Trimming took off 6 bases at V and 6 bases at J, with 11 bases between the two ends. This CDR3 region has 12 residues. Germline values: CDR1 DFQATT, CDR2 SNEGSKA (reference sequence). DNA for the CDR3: TGCAGTGCCGAGTCGGGACCCGGGGAGCTGTTTTTT. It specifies CSAESGPGELFF.

The CDR3 region is CASSDSSVFGVDRLDGYTF. The CDR3 DNA is TGTGCCAGCAGCGACTCTTCTGTTTTTGGTGTAGACAGGCTAGATGGCTACACCTTC. The rearrangement uses TRBV7-3 and TRBJ1-2; D may be TRBD1 (6 bases). This CDR3 is built from 19 residues. V was trimmed by 5 bases and J by 6 bases, leaving 31 bases between them. The germline gives CDR1 SGHTA, CDR2 FQGTGA.

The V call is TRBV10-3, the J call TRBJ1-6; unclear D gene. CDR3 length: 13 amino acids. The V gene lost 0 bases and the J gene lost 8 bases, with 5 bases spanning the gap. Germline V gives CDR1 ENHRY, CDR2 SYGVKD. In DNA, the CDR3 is TGTGCCATCAGTGAGTCGAGAGATTCACCCCTCCACTTT. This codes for CAISESRDSPLHF.

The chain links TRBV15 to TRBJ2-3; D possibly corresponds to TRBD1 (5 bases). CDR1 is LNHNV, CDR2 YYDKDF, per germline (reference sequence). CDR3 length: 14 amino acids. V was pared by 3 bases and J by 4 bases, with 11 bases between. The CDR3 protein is CATSSSDTPDTQYF. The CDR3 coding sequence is TGTGCCACCAGCAGTTCGGACACCCCAGATACGCAGTATTTT.

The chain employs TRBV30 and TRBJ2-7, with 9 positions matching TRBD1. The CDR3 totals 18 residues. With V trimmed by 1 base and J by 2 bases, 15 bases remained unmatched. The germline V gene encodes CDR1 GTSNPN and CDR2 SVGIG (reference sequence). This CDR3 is CAWSGRQGGRKSPYEQYF. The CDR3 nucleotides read TGTGCCTGGAGTGGGAGACAGGGGGGCCGTAAGTCGCCCTACGAGCAGTACTTC.

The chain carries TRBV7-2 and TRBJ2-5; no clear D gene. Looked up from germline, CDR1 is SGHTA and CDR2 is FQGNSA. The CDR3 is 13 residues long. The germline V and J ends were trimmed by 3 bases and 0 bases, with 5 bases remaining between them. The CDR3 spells CASSFENQETQYF. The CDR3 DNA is TGTGCCAGCAGCTTTGAGAACCAAGAGACCCAGTACTTC.

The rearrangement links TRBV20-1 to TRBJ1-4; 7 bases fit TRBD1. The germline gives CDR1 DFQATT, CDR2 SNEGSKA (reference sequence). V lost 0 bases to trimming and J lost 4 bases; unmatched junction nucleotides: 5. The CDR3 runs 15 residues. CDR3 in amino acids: CSARDRGTDNEKLFF. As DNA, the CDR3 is TGCAGTGCTAGAGATCGTGGGACAGATAATGAAAAACTGTTTTTT.

Here the CDR3 DNA reads TGCGCCAGCAGCCAGGGACTAGCGGGCAGCACAGATACGCAGTATTTT. It codes for CASSQGLAGSTDTQYF. V and J are TRBV10-1 and TRBJ2-3, with 12 nucleotides matching TRBD2. Germline lookup yields CDR1 WNHNN and CDR2 SYGVQD (reference sequence). The CDR3 runs to 16 residues. V lost 6 bases to trimming and J lost 0 bases; unmatched junction nucleotides: 4.

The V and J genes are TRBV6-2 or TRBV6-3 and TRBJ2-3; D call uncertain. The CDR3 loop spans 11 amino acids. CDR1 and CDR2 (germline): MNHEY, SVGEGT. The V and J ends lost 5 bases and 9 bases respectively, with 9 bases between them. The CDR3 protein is CASSAPGTQYF. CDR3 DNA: TGTGCCAGCAGTGCCCCCGGAACGCAGTATTTT.

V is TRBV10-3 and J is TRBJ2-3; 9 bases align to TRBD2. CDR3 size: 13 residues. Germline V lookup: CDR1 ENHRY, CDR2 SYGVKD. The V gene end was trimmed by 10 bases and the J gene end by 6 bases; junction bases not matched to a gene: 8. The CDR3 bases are TGTGCCAGCGACGCGGGGGGGCGGGATACGCAGTATTTT. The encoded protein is CASDAGGRDTQYF.

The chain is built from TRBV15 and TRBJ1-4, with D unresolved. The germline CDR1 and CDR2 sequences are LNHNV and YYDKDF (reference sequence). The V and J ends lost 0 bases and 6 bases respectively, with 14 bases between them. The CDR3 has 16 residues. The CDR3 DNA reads TGTGCCACCAGCAGAGACGCGTCTAACCTGCATGAAAAACTGTTTTTT. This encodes CATSRDASNLHEKLFF.

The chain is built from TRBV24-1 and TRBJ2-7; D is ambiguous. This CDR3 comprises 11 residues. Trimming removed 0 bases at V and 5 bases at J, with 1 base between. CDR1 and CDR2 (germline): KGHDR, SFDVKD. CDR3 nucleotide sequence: TGTGCCACCAGTGATTTGGACGAGCAGTACTTC. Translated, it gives CATSDLDEQYF.

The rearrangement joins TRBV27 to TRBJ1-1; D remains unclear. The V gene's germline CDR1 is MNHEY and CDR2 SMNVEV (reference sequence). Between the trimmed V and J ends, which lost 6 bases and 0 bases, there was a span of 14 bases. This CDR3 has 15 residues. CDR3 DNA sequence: TGTGCCAGCAGAGGGTCCGTCGAGGTGAACACTGAAGCTTTCTTT. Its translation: CASRGSVEVNTEAFF.

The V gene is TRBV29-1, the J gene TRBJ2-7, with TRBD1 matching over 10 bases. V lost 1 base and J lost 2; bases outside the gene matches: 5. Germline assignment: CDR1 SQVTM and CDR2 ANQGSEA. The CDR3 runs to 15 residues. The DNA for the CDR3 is TGCAGCGTTGAAGTGAGACAGGGGGCGGCCTACGAGCAGTACTTC. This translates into CSVEVRQGAAYEQYF.

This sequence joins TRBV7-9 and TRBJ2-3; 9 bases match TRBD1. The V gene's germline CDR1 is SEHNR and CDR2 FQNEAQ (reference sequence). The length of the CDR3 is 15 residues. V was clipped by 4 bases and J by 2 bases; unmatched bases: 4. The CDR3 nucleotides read TGTGCCAGCAGCTCCTACAGGGGGCCCACAGATACGCAGTATTTT. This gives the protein CASSSYRGPTDTQYF.

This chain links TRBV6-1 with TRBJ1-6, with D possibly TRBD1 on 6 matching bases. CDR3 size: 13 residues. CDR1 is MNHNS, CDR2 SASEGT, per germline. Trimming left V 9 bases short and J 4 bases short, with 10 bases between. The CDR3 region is CASAGTYNSPLHF. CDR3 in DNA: TGTGCCAGTGCCGGGACATATAATTCACCCCTCCACTTT.

The CDR3 DNA sequence: TGCAGTGCTAGATACAGGGGGCGCGGAAACACTGAAGCTTTCTTT. Its translation is CSARYRGRGNTEAFF. The chain has TRBV20-1 and TRBJ1-1; 9 positions match TRBD1. The CDR3 runs to 15 residues. The germline V gene has CDR1 DFQATT and CDR2 SNEGSKA (reference sequence). Unmatched junction bases numbered 6, after V lost 2 bases and J lost 2 bases.

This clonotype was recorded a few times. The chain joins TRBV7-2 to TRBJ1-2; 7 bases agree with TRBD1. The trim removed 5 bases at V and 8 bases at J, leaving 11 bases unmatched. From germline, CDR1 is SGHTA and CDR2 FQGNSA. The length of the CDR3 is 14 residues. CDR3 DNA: TGTGCCAGCAGCCTCCTGACAGGGACAGTCGGCTACACCTTC. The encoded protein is CASSLLTGTVGYTF.